This TCR beta chain was recovered during a study of memory CD4+ T cells and cytomegalovirus serostatus. The overall study: Healthy Belgian adult donors included roughly ten CMV-positive and some 23 CMV-negative people.

General study results and limits: The CMV-associated TCR signature appears largely within the CD4+ memory repertoire.

The sort gate was single viable CD3+CD4+CD8-CD45RO+ cells for memory CD4+ T cells. Serostatus was set by detecting CMV pp150, pp28, p38, p52 IgG. The CDR3 runs 15 residues. Germline values: CDR1 LNHDA, CDR2 SQIVND (reference sequence). V shed 3 bases and J shed 8 bases, with 16 bases lying between them. With respect to this clone: Its antigen remains unidentified.

Authors' processing steps: Out-of-frame sequences were removed, leaving 2 million or so distinct TCRbeta sequences. Sequencing was performed with immunoSEQ multiplex PCR; in TCRdb, only in-frame clones are kept and a portion is missing. D and trimming come from the DNA, and the V and J calls and clone size come from that table. Of approximately 46,000 clones listed, over 75% were seen once; the top ten hold just over 0.6%. The TCR originated in an adult in good health and CMV-seronegative. Source material: memory CD4+ T cells from blood. The V and J genes are TRBV19 and TRBJ1-4; D is uncertain. CDR3: CASSMGRGRGEKLFF. The CDR3 nucleotides are TGTGCCAGTAGTATGGGGAGAGGCCGTGGGGAAAAACTGTTTTTT.